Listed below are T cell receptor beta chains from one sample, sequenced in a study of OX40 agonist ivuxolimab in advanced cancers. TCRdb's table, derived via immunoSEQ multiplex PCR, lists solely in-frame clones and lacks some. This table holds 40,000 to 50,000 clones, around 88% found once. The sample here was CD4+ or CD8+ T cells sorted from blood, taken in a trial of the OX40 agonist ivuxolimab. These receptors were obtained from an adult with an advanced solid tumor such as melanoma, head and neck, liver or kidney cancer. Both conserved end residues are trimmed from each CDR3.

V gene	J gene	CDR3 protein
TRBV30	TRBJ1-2	AWKYSYGYT
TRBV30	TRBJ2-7	AWSVQPDSLSYEQY
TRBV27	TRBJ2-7	ASSLGQLYEQY
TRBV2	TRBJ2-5	ASSEAGSGHQETQY
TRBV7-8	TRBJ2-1	ASSYRRGGGNEQF
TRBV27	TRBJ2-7	ASSLSPSGTSYEQY
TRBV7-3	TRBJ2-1	ASSLLAGAGSEQF
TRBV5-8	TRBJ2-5	ASSLEIGQGLETQY
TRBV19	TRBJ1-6	ASSTRTVSYNSPLH
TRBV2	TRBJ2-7	ASSEGTGAGYEQY
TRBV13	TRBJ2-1	ASSRGRELAVTIDEQF
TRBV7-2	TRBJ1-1	ASSLQGGKTEAF
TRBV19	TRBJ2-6	ASREVAGYGANVLT
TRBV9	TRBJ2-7	ASSPSGKASYEQY
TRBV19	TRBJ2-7	ASSRGRGRDYEQY
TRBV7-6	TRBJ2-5	ASSLRLAGTSEETQY
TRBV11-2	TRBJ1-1	ASSLGTDTEAF
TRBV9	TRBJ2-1	ASSEGGTAYNEQF
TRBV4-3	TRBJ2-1	ASSLGLGENEQF
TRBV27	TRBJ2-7	ASSPTSGGYEQY
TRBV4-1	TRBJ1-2	ASSRTTGNGYT
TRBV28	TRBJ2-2	ASTLGGAGELF
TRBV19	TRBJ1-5	ASSIDRDRGPKPNQPQH
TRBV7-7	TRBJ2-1	ASSVSGSSYNEQF
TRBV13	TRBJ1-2	ASSLTVAYT
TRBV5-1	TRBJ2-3	ASSLEVGGARDTQY
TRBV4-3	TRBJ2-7	ASSQDRGYEQY
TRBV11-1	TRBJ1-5	ASSFGWNQPQH
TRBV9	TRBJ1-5	ASSVHDGHNQPQH
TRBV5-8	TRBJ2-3	ASSLYGARTDTQY
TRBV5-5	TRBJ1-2	ASSLGQNLNYGYT
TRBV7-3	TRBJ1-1	ASSSMPQGYTEAF
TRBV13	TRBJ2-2	ASSLGVGAAGELF
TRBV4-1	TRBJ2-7	ASSQDRTGRYEQY
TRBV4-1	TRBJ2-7	ASSRAVTGTGAYEQY
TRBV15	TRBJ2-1	ATSPLERNEQF
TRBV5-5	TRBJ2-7	ASSLGQGSREQY
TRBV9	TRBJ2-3	ASSPLSGGPTDTQY
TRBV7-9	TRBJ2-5	ASSHQETQY